A single sample is the source of the 32 T cell receptor beta chains below, sequenced in a study of blood T cell repertoires in COVID-19. This table comes from immunoSEQ multiplex PCR, and its TCRdb copy is limited to in-frame clones, with some not included. In the table there are about 130,000 clones, 70% to 85% of which are singletons. The specimen sequenced was peripheral blood. All receptors come from a man in his 60s who had recovered from COVID-19.

This clone appeared many times. The chain carries TRBV11-2 and TRBJ2-7, with D possibly being TRBD1 (6 bases). The CDR3 runs to 15 residues. V lost 4 bases to trimming and J lost 1 base, with 14 bases between them. The germline gives CDR1 SGHAT, CDR2 FQNNGV. CDR3 sequence reads: CASSSQGKSSYEQYF. As DNA, the CDR3 is TGTGCCAGCAGCTCCCAGGGGAAGAGTTCCTACGAGCAGTACTTC.

The CDR3 nucleotides are TGTGCCATCAGGGATGGGGACAGGGTCGGCACTGAAGCTTTCTTT. The encoded protein is CAIRDGDRVGTEAFF. This chain joins TRBV10-3 and TRBJ1-1, with 9 bases matching TRBD1. The CDR3 is made up of 15 amino acids. Germline values: CDR1 ENHRY, CDR2 SYGVKD. The junction had 9 bases not matched to a gene; V was cut back by 6 bases and J by 4 bases.

This clone occurred many times. The chain is built from TRBV7-2 and TRBJ2-2, with 13 positions matching TRBD2. Germline CDR1 SGHTA, CDR2 FQGNSA. The CDR3 has 17 residues. V shed 5 bases, J shed 4 bases, and the junction held 7 bases outside the gene matches. In DNA, the CDR3 is TGTGCCAGCAGCCCCCGGACTAGCGGGAGTTTCACCGGGGAGCTGTTTTTT. As protein: CASSPRTSGSFTGELFF.

The gene calls are TRBV7-6 and TRBJ2-6; TRBD1 matches 7 bases. Germline CDR1 reads SGHVS; CDR2 reads FNYEAQ. The V and J ends lost 5 bases and 0 bases, in that order; junction bases with no gene match: 1. This CDR3 region has 15 residues. The CDR3 bases are TGTGCCAGCAGCCCAGGGGGCTCTGGGGCCAACGTCCTGACTTTC. Translating it yields CASSPGGSGANVLTF.

This sequence joins TRBV9 and TRBJ1-1, with D perhaps TRBD1 (5 bases). Germline V CDR1 and CDR2: SGDLS, YYNGEE. CDR3 length: 14 residues. Trimming cost V 4 bases and J 1 base, with 11 bases left between them. The CDR3: CASSLQVSNTEAFF. The DNA of the CDR3 is TGTGCCAGCAGCTTACAGGTGTCGAACACTGAAGCTTTCTTT.

Worth noting for this clone: The sample contains more than one DNA sequence encoding this CDR3. The chain has TRBV2 and TRBJ2-7; 11 bases fit TRBD2. Germline values: CDR1 SNHLY, CDR2 FYNNEI. The CDR3 consists of 15 residues. Trimming took 6 bases from V and 1 from J; bases not matched to a gene: 5. CDR3 coding DNA: TGTGCCAGCAGGGGGGGGACTAGCGGATCCTACGAGCAGTACTTC. Its protein is CASRGGTSGSYEQYF.

The rearrangement joins TRBV4-2 to TRBJ2-6; no reliable D call. Trimming removed 0 bases at V and 1 base at J, with 7 bases between. Per germline, CDR1 LGHNA and CDR2 YNFKEQ. This CDR3 region has 16 residues. CDR3 protein: CASSQEVGSGANVLTF. CDR3 DNA sequence: TGTGCCAGCAGCCAAGAGGTCGGTTCTGGGGCCAACGTCCTGACTTTC.

The V call is TRBV5-1, the J call TRBJ1-1; maybe TRBD1 (5 bases). In germline, CDR1 is SGHRS, CDR2 YFSETQ. Between the trimmed V and J ends, which lost 0 bases and 1 base, there was a span of 10 bases. The CDR3 is 15 amino acids. The CDR3 DNA reads as TGCGCCAGCAGCTTGGTGGGGGAGGCGAACACTGAAGCTTTCTTT. Translation gives CASSLVGEANTEAFF.

Comment on this clone: Other DNA sequences in the sample encode the same CDR3. This sequence joins TRBV9 and TRBJ2-2; D is possibly TRBD2 (6 bases). V lost 0 bases and J lost 4, with 7 bases in between. Per the germline V gene, CDR1 is SGDLS and CDR2 is YYNGEE. CDR3 length: 14 amino acids. CDR3 sequence: CASSVGGVTGELFF. The CDR3 DNA follows: TGTGCCAGCAGCGTAGGCGGGGTCACCGGGGAGCTGTTTTTT.

This chain connects TRBV28 to TRBJ1-3; 8 bases fit TRBD1. Germline V gives CDR1 MDHEN, CDR2 SYDVKM. The V segment lost 2 bases and the J segment 7 bases; nucleotides outside the gene matches: 4. The CDR3 loop spans 14 amino acids. For the CDR3, the DNA is TGTGCCAGCAGTTTAACAGGGGGATGGAACACCATATATTTT. Amino acid sequence: CASSLTGGWNTIYF.

The chain recombines TRBV6-2 or TRBV6-3 with TRBJ1-2; 9 nucleotides align to TRBD1. CDR1 MNHEY and CDR2 SVGEGT come from the germline V gene. CDR3 length: 13 amino acids. Trimming removed 5 bases from V and 7 bases from J; junction bases left unmatched: 5. CDR3 sequence reads: CASSRDREAGYTF. The CDR3 DNA is TGTGCCAGCAGTCGGGACAGGGAGGCTGGCTACACCTTC.

This chain joins TRBV27 and TRBJ1-2, with D unclear. From germline, CDR1 is MNHEY and CDR2 SMNVEV (reference sequence). Trimming took 2 bases from V and 3 from J, leaving 7 bases between them. The CDR3 has 13 residues. CDR3 loop: CASSLGGYYGYTF. For the CDR3, the DNA is TGTGCCAGCAGTTTAGGCGGGTACTATGGCTACACCTTC.

The V call is TRBV6-1, the J call TRBJ1-1, with D perhaps matching TRBD1 (5 bases). With 2 bases removed from V and 6 bases from J, the gap between germline ends came to 22 bases. Germline V gene data show CDR1 as MNHNS and CDR2 as SASEGT. This CDR3 spans 17 amino acids. For the CDR3, the DNA is TGTGCCAGCAGTGAACTTACTGGAGCCAGGGTTGCGGCTGAAGCTTTCTTT. Translated, it gives CASSELTGARVAAEAFF.

This chain links TRBV6-2 or TRBV6-3 with TRBJ1-6, with D possibly being TRBD1 (5 bases). Between the trimmed V and J ends, which lost 1 base and 10 bases, there was a span of 11 bases. This CDR3 has 14 amino acids. Germline values: CDR1 MNHEY, CDR2 SVGEGT. The CDR3 DNA sequence: TGTGCCAGCAGTTACTTAGGGGTGGGCTCACCCCTCCACTTT. Translating it yields CASSYLGVGSPLHF.

The rearrangement links TRBV4-3 to TRBJ1-1, with TRBD1 as a possible D gene (5 bases). V was cut by 1 base and J by 0 bases, with 9 bases left in between. Germline loops: CDR1 LGHNA, CDR2 YSLEER. This CDR3 comprises 15 residues. The CDR3 protein is CASSQGQYMNTEAFF. CDR3 DNA sequence: TGCGCCAGCAGCCAAGGACAGTACATGAACACTGAAGCTTTCTTT.

The J gene is TRBJ1-4, the V gene TRBV7-8; D is unresolved. Trimming removed 9 bases at V and 5 bases at J, with 25 bases between. The CDR3 has 17 amino acids. The germline CDR1 and CDR2 sequences are SGHVS and FQNEAQ. The CDR3 protein is CASSLLFGPDINEKLFF. The DNA for the CDR3 is TGTGCCAGTTCTCTTTTATTTGGGCCGGATATAAATGAAAAACTGTTTTTT.

CDR3 in amino acids: CASSFRTGGPTEAFF. The DNA for the CDR3 is TGTGCCAGCAGCTTTAGGACAGGGGGACCCACTGAAGCTTTCTTT. The rearrangement uses TRBV5-4 and TRBJ1-1, with TRBD1 matching over 10 bases. Trimming cost V 2 bases and J 4 bases; bases outside gene matches: 5. Germline values: CDR1 SGHNT, CDR2 YYREEE (reference sequence). The CDR3 extends over 15 amino acids.

The gene calls are TRBV28 and TRBJ2-1, with TRBD1 matching over 7 bases. CDR1 and CDR2 from the germline V gene are MDHEN and SYDVKM. V lost 3 bases and J lost 15; bases outside the gene matches: 8. The CDR3 is made up of 12 amino acids. CDR3 coding DNA: TGTGCCAGCAGTTTGGACAGGCCTCACCTGTTCTTC. Protein: CASSLDRPHLFF.

The CDR3 DNA is TGTGCCAGCAGCCCCCCAGGGGGCATTCAGTACTTC. This codes for CASSPPGGIQYF. The chain combines TRBV7-2 with TRBJ2-4, with 7 bases lining up with TRBD1. The V and J ends lost 5 bases and 9 bases, in that order; junction bases with no gene match: 4. CDR1 and CDR2 (germline): SGHTA, FQGNSA. This CDR3 has 12 residues.

The V gene is TRBV7-9, the J gene TRBJ2-5, with no clear D. V lost 1 base, J lost 3 bases, and 9 bases lay in between. This CDR3 comprises 14 residues. Germline V gene lookup returns CDR1 SEHNR and CDR2 FQNEAQ (reference sequence). CDR3 in amino acids: CASSLVFSEETQYF. The CDR3 DNA follows: TGTGCCAGCAGCTTAGTTTTTTCCGAAGAGACCCAGTACTTC.

The V and J genes are TRBV11-2 and TRBJ2-1, with D possibly TRBD2 on 5 matching bases. The CDR3 covers 14 residues. Germline lookup yields CDR1 SGHAT and CDR2 FQNNGV. The V gene lost 1 base and the J gene lost 3 bases, with 7 bases spanning the gap. The CDR3 here is CASSLASNYNEQFF. DNA for the CDR3: TGTGCCAGCAGCTTAGCTAGCAACTACAATGAGCAGTTCTTC. Filled out from reference TRBV11-2 and TRBJ2-1, the complete variable domain reads EAGVAQSPRYKIIEKRQSVAFWCNPISGHATLYWYQQILGQGPKLLIQFQNNGVVDDSQLPKDRFSAERLKGVDSTLKIQPAKLEDSAVYLCASSLASNYNEQFFGPGTRLTVL.

CDR3 sequence (DNA): TGTGCCACCAGCAGAGACAGGATCAATCAGCCCCAGCATTTT. Its translation is CATSRDRINQPQHF. The rearrangement joins TRBV15 to TRBJ1-5, with D unresolved. Germline lookup yields CDR1 LNHNV and CDR2 YYDKDF (reference sequence). CDR3 size: 14 residues. Deletions cut 0 bases from V and 3 bases from J, with 6 bases between.

The chain uses TRBV19 and TRBJ2-7, with a possible D match to TRBD1 (5 bases). CDR1 is LNHDA, CDR2 SQIVND, per germline (reference sequence). V was cut by 4 bases and J by 0 bases, with 10 bases left in between. The CDR3 runs to 14 residues. This CDR3 reads CASSNRGSSYEQYF. For the CDR3, the DNA is TGTGCCAGTAGTAATAGGGGAAGCTCCTACGAGCAGTACTTC.

The chain has TRBV30 and TRBJ2-2; 8 bases match TRBD1. Germline CDR1 reads GTSNPN; CDR2 reads SVGIG (reference sequence). The CDR3 totals 14 residues. Unmatched junction bases numbered 5, after V lost 3 bases and J lost 5 bases. This CDR3 reads CAWRTGEETGELFF. The CDR3 nucleotides are TGTGCCTGGAGGACAGGGGAGGAAACCGGGGAGCTGTTTTTT.

The chain couples TRBV19 to TRBJ1-1; 10 nucleotides align to TRBD1. V was clipped by 8 bases and J by 0 bases; unmatched bases: 12. The CDR3 has 17 residues. Germline loops: CDR1 LNHDA, CDR2 SQIVND (reference sequence). CDR3: CASDRDRGNVLNTEAFF. The CDR3 coding sequence is TGTGCCAGTGACCGGGACAGGGGTAATGTTTTGAACACTGAAGCTTTCTTT. Complete variable domain (other parts from reference TRBV19 and TRBJ1-1): DGGITQSPKYLFRKEGQNVTLSCEQNLNHDAMYWYRQDPGQGLRLIYYSQIVNDFQKGDIAEGYSVSREKKESFPLTVTSAQKNPTAFYLCASDRDRGNVLNTEAFFGQGTRLTVV.

This clone was picked up a small number of times. The genes are TRBV19 and TRBJ2-2, with TRBD2 matching over 12 bases. The CDR3 loop spans 16 amino acids. V lost 5 bases and J lost 0; bases outside the gene matches: 1. CDR1 is LNHDA and CDR2 is SQIVND in the germline V gene (reference sequence). The CDR3 coding sequence is TGTGCCAGTAGTTCTAGCGGGAGGGCGAACACCGGGGAGCTGTTTTTT. Translation gives CASSSSGRANTGELFF.

The V gene is TRBV4-3, the J gene TRBJ1-4; 8 positions match TRBD1. V was clipped by 0 bases and J by 7 bases; unmatched bases: 4. CDR1 is LGHNA, CDR2 YSLEER, per germline. The CDR3 runs 15 residues. CDR3 sequence: CASSQEAGGSEKLFF. Written as DNA, the CDR3 is TGCGCCAGCAGCCAAGAGGCAGGGGGCTCTGAAAAACTGTTTTTT.

The genes are TRBV6-2 or TRBV6-3 and TRBJ1-2; 12 nucleotides line up with TRBD1. Looked up from germline, CDR1 is MNHEY and CDR2 is SVGEGT. The CDR3 has 14 amino acids. V lost 5 bases to trimming and J lost 7 bases; unmatched junction nucleotides: 5. CDR3 region: CASSRGQGASGYTF. The CDR3 DNA reads as TGTGCCAGCAGTCGGGGACAGGGGGCGAGTGGCTACACCTTC.

The chain carries TRBV25-1 and TRBJ2-5; 8 bases are shared with TRBD1. Germline V gives CDR1 MGHDK, CDR2 SYGVNS. The CDR3 is made up of 13 amino acids. The junction had 4 bases not matched to a gene; V was cut back by 5 bases and J by 5 bases. In nucleotides, the CDR3 is TGTGCCAGCAGTACAGGGGGGACGGAGACCCAGTACTTC. As protein: CASSTGGTETQYF.

This clone appeared a few times. The chain is built from TRBV6-5 and TRBJ2-7, with TRBD2 matching 7 bases. Trimming at V came to 10 bases and at J to 6 bases, leaving 15 bases not matched to a gene. The CDR3 has 14 residues. Germline loops: CDR1 MNHEY, CDR2 SVGAGI. CDR3 sequence: CATISLAGAREQYF. In nucleotides, the CDR3 is TGTGCCACTATCTCCCTGGCGGGAGCGCGCGAGCAGTACTTC.

In its sample, this clone was seen once. This chain links TRBV7-2 with TRBJ1-1, with TRBD1 matching over 9 bases. This CDR3 contains 14 residues. Germline V gene lookup returns CDR1 SGHTA and CDR2 FQGNSA. The V and J ends lost 5 bases and 7 bases, in that order; junction bases with no gene match: 8. The CDR3 DNA follows: TGTGCCAGCAGCCCATCGGGACAGGGTAGTGAAGCTTTCTTT. Residues: CASSPSGQGSEAFF.

The J gene is TRBJ2-2, the V gene TRBV19; perhaps TRBD1 as D (6 bases). Germline-derived CDR1 and CDR2 are LNHDA and SQIVND (reference sequence). The germline V and J ends were trimmed by 4 bases and 3 bases, with 9 bases remaining between them. This CDR3 has 14 amino acids. The CDR3 coding sequence is TGTGCCAGTAGTAGGGGGCGAGACACCGGGGAGCTGTTTTTT. Its protein product is CASSRGRDTGELFF.